This TCR beta chain was obtained from a study of OX40 agonist ivuxolimab in advanced cancers. Looking at the study overall: Patients took ivuxolimab, an agonistic anti-OX40 (CD134) antibody.

This clone came up a few times. Antigen: not known. Patients who had autoimmune disease history or got systemic immunosuppression were left out. Per germline, CDR1 MDHEN and CDR2 SYDVKM. V lost 2 bases, J lost 6 bases, and 11 bases stayed unmatched. The CDR3 extends over 16 amino acids. Study outcomes and limitations: Some nonresponders likewise displayed low normalized T-cell clonal expansion.

Using immunoSEQ multiplex PCR, the repertoire was profiled, and TCRdb retains in-frame clones only, with some absent. The table lists approximately 130,000 clones, about nine tenths of them singletons, with 0.95% to 1.4% in the top ten. The clonotype comes from an adult with an advanced solid tumor such as melanoma, head and neck, liver or kidney cancer. The sequenced sample was CD4+ or CD8+ T cells sorted from blood, obtained in a trial of the OX40 agonist ivuxolimab. The chain carries TRBV28 and TRBJ1-1, with TRBD1 matching over 8 bases. The CDR3 region has the DNA TGTGCCAGCAGTTTACCCACCCTACTCAGGGGGCCTGAAGCTTTCTTT. This translates into CASSLPTLLRGPEAFF.